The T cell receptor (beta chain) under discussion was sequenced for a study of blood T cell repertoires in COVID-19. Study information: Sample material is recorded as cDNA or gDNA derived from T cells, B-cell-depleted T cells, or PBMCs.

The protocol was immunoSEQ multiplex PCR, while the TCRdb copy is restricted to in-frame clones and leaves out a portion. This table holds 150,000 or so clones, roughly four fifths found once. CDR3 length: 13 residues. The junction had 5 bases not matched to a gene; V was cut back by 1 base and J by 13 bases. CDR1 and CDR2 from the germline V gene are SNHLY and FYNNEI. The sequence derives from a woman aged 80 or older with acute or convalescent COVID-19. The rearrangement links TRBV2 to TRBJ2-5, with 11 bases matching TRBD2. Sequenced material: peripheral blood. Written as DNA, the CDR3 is TGTGCCAGCAGTGAAGTAGCGGGAGGGCCCCTGTACTTC. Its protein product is CASSEVAGGPLYF.